These T cell receptor beta chains were read from a single sample in a study of regulatory and conventional T cells in breast cancer. Each CDR3 protein gets one entry after TCRdb re-called the PCR reads with MiXCR. The table shows around 15,000 distinct CDR3 sequences, with around 30% occurring only once. Input material: conventional T cells from blood. The receptors come from a female donor in good health. The CDR3 runs from the conserved cysteine through the conserved F or W. The D gene is left open where the match is weak. Not every row has a clone size; where given, it reads once, few, many or a size class.

cdr3_length,clone_size,d_call,j_call,v_call,cdr3_nt,cdr3_aa
18,few,TRBD2,TRBJ2-6,TRBV11-2,TGTGCCAGCAGCTTCCCCCCCAGCGGGAGGGGGGGGGCCAACGTCCTGACTTTC,CASSFPPSGRGGANVLTF
15,few,TRBD1,TRBJ1-2,TRBV20-1,TGCAGTGCTAGAGATCATACAGGGGGGATCTATGGCTACACCTTC,CSARDHTGGIYGYTF
16,-,-,TRBJ1-1,TRBV3-1,TGTGCCAGCAGCGATAGAGGCGTAGTCCGGAACACTGAAGCTTTCTTT,CASSDRGVVRNTEAFF
16,-,TRBD2,TRBJ2-2,TRBV3-1,TGTGCCAGCAGCCAAAGACTAGCGGGAAACACCGGGGAGCTGTTTTTT,CASSQRLAGNTGELFF
13,medium-sized,-,TRBJ1-1,TRBV5-1,TGCGCCAGCAGCTTGGTAGCAGGGCGGGCTGCTTTCTTT,CASSLVAGRAAFF
15,-,TRBD2,TRBJ2-5,TRBV7-9,TGTGCCAGCAGCTTCGCGGGGGTCAGAGGGGAGACCCAGTACTTC,CASSFAGVRGETQYF
17,-,-,TRBJ1-3,TRBV5-1,TGCGCCAGCAGCTGGGCTGGGACGCCGTCGTCTGGAAACACCATATATTTT,CASSWAGTPSSGNTIYF
17,-,-,TRBJ1-5,TRBV27,TGTGCCAGCAGTTTATCTATGGGGGGTAGGGGCAATCAGCCCCAGCATTTT,CASSLSMGGRGNQPQHF
17,-,-,TRBJ2-1,TRBV24-1,TGTGCCACCAGTGACACGGACCTTATCGGGATTAACAATGAGCAGTTCTTC,CATSDTDLIGINNEQFF
16,-,-,TRBJ2-6,TRBV6-2/TRBV6-3,TGTGCCAGCAGTTACTCGGAGGAGGCTGGGGCCAACGTCCTGACTTTC,CASSYSEEAGANVLTF
13,-,TRBD1,TRBJ2-7,TRBV29-1,TGCAGCGTTGGACAGGGAGAAGCCTACGGGCAGTACTTC,CSVGQGEAYGQYF
12,-,-,TRBJ2-3,TRBV7-9,TGTGCCAGCAGAAAGACCGTGGATACGCAGTATTTT,CASRKTVDTQYF
16,-,TRBD2,TRBJ2-5,TRBV7-2,TGTGCCAGCACCCCTCTATGGCCGGGGGGGCCTGAGACCCAGTACTTC,CASTPLWPGGPETQYF
15,-,TRBD2,TRBJ2-1,TRBV11-1,TGTGCCAGCAGCCAGCGGGAGTTCACCTACAATGAGCAGTTCTTC,CASSQREFTYNEQFF
13,-,-,TRBJ2-5,TRBV2,TGTGCCAGCAGGGAGCGTAGAAAGGAGACCCAGTACTTC,CASRERRKETQYF
15,many,TRBD1,TRBJ1-6,TRBV4-2,TGTGCCAGCAGCCAAGCCGGGACAGGGGAATCACCCCTCCACTTT,CASSQAGTGESPLHF
14,medium-sized,TRBD1,TRBJ2-7,TRBV5-1,TGCGCCAGCAGCTTGGTGACAGGGAACTACGAGCAGTACTTC,CASSLVTGNYEQYF
17,few,-,TRBJ1-1,TRBV2,TGTGCCAGCAGTGAAACCAGTGATTGGGGGCCGGGCACTGAAGCTTTCTTT,CASSETSDWGPGTEAFF
16,medium-sized,-,TRBJ2-4,TRBV7-2,TGTGCCAGCAGCTTAGCCTGGACTACGTATAAAAACATTCAGTACTTC,CASSLAWTTYKNIQYF
15,few,TRBD2,TRBJ2-1,TRBV7-9,TGTGCCAGCAGCCCTCAGCGGGAGAAAGGAAATGAGCAGTTCTTC,CASSPQREKGNEQFF
14,few,TRBD2,TRBJ2-7,TRBV29-1,TGCAGCGTTGGCAAGACTAGCGGGCCGAACGAGCAGTACTTC,CSVGKTSGPNEQYF
16,few,TRBD2,TRBJ2-2,TRBV7-2,TGTGCCAGCAGCCCCCGACTAGCGGGGAACACCGGGGAGCTGTTTTTT,CASSPRLAGNTGELFF